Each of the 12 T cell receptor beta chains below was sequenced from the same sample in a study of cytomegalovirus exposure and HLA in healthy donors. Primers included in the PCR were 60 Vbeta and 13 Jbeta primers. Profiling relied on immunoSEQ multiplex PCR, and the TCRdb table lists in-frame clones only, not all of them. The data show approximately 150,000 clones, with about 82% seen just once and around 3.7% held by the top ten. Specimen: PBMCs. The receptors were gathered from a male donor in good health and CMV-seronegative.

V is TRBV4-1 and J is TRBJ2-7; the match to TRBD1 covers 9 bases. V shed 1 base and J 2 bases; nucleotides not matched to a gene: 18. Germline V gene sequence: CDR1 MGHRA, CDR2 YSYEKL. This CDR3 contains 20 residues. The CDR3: CASSQGFPGQGPQSAYEQYF. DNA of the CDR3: TGCGCCAGCAGCCAAGGGTTTCCGGGACAGGGCCCTCAGTCCGCCTACGAGCAGTACTTC.

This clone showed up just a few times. The chain's CDR3 is CASSADSEKLFF. The CDR3 region has the DNA TGTGCCAGCAGCGCGGACAGCGAAAAACTGTTTTTT. This rearrangement joins TRBV11-1 to TRBJ1-4; TRBD1 might be the D (6 bases). CDR1 is SGHAT and CDR2 is FQDESV in the germline V gene (reference sequence). Trimming removed 5 bases at V and 8 bases at J, with 9 bases between. This CDR3 is 12 amino acids long.

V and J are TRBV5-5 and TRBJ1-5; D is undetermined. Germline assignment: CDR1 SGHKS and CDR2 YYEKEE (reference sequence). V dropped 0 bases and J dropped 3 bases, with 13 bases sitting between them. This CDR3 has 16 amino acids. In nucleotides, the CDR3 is TGTGCCAGCAGCTTGGGGCGGCTGGCCTACAATCAGCCCCAGCATTTT. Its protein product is CASSLGRLAYNQPQHF.

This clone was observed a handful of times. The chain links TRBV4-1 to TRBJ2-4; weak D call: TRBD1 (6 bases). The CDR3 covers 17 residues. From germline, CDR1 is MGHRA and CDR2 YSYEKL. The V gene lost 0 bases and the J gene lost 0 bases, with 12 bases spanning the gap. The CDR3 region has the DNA TGCGCCAGCAGCCAAGATTTGCGACAGGTAGCCAAAAACATTCAGTACTTC. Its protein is CASSQDLRQVAKNIQYF.

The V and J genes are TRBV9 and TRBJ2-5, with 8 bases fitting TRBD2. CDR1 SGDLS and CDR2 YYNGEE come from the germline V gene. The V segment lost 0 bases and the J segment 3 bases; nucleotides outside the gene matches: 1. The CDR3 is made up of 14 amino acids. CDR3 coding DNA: TGTGCCAGCAGCGTAGCGGGGGGGGAAGAGACCCAGTACTTC. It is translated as CASSVAGGEETQYF. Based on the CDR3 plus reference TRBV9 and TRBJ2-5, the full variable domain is DSGVTQTPKHLITATGQRVTLRCSPRSGDLSVYWYQQSLDQGLQFLIQYYNGEERAKGNILERFSAQQFPDLHSELNLSSLELGDSALYFCASSVAGGEETQYFGPGTRLLVL.

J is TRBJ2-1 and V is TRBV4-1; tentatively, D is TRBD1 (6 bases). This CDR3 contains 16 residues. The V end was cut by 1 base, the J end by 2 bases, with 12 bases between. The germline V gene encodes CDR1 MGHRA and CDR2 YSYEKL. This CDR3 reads CASSQGTGLAYNEQFF. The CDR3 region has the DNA TGCGCCAGCAGCCAAGGAACAGGGTTGGCCTACAATGAGCAGTTCTTC.

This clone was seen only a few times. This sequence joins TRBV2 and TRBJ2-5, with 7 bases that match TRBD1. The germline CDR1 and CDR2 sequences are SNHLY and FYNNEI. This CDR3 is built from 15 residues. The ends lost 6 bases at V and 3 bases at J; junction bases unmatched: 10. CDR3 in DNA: TGTGCCAGCAGAAAGCTGACAGGGATCGAAGAGACCCAGTACTTC. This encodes CASRKLTGIEETQYF.

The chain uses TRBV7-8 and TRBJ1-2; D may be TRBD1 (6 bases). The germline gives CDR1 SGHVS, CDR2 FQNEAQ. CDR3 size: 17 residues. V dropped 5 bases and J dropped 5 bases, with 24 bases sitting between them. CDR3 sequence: CASSQTFWGQMGYGYTF. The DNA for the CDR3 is TGTGCCAGCAGCCAAACTTTTTGGGGACAAATGGGGTATGGCTACACCTTC.

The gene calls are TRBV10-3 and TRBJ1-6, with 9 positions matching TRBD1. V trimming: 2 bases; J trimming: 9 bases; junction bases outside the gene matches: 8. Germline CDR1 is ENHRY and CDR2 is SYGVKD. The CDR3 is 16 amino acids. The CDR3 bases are TGTGCCATCAGTGAGCATCTCGGGACAGGGTTTTCACCCCTCCACTTT. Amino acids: CAISEHLGTGFSPLHF.

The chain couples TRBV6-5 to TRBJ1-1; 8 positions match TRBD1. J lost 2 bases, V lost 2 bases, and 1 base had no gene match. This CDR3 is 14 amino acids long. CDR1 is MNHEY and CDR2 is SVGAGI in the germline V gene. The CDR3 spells CASSYGTGNTEAFF. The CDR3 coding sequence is TGTGCCAGCAGTTACGGGACAGGTAACACTGAAGCTTTCTTT.

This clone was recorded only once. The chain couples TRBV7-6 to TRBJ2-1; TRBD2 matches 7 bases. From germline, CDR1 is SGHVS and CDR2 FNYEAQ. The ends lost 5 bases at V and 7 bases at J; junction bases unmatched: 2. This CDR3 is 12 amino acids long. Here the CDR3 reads CASSQAGNEQFF. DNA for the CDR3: TGTGCCAGCAGCCAAGCGGGGAATGAGCAGTTCTTC.

CDR3 sequence reads: CASSPTGVIYRGYTF. Written as DNA, the CDR3 is TGTGCCAGCAGTCCAACAGGGGTAATTTATAGGGGCTACACCTTC. V and J are TRBV28 and TRBJ1-2; the match to TRBD1 covers 7 bases. Unmatched junction bases numbered 14, after V lost 5 bases and J lost 8 bases. The CDR3 sequence is 15 residues long. CDR1 and CDR2 (germline): MDHEN, SYDVKM.